This T cell receptor (beta chain) originates from a study of T cells in Graves' hyperthyroidism and ophthalmopathy. Using RNA transcripts as the source, TCR beta CDR3 regions were amplified. Using the HTBI primer set, a first-round RT-PCR was run on the TCR CDR3. TCRdb recomputed calls from the multiplex PCR reads with MiXCR, one row per CDR3 protein. The sample lists some 800,000 distinct CDR3 sequences, over 35% seen once, with 7% to 10% in the top ten. CDR3 length: 16 amino acids. Germline CDR1 and CDR2: SGDLS and YYNGEE. V trimming: 0 bases; J trimming: 3 bases; junction bases outside the gene matches: 9.

The TCR sequence derives from a man between 18 and 29 years old with Graves' hyperthyroidism. The sample consisted of blood. The chain combines TRBV9 with TRBJ2-7, with 7 nucleotides matching TRBD1. In DNA, the CDR3 is TGTGCCAGCAGCGTAGGTTGGGGTAACAGGGGCTACGAGCAGTACTTC. This sequence encodes CASSVGWGNRGYEQYF.